A single sample gave rise to the 27 T cell receptor beta chains below, sequenced in a study of blood T cell repertoires in COVID-19. Assay used: immunoSEQ multiplex PCR; TCRdb lists only in-frame clones, some missing. The data contain under 300,000 clones, 80% to 85% of them singletons. The sequencing sample was made of PBMCs or T cells enriched from blood (not recorded which). The source of these receptors is a man aged 45 to 65 who had recovered from COVID-19.

The DNA of the CDR3 is TGTGCCAGCAGCTTGGTCAGGTCTGATGGCTACACCTTC. Translated, it gives CASSLVRSDGYTF. This chain links TRBV5-8 with TRBJ1-2, with D hard to call. Germline V CDR1 and CDR2: SGHTS, YDEGEE. The CDR3 loop spans 13 amino acids. The ends were cut back, 0 bases at V and 6 bases at J, with 9 bases in the middle.

DNA of the CDR3: TGTGCCAGCAGTTTCGGTTATAGGTGGGGCAGGGTTTACACCGGGGAGCTGTTTTTT. Translating it yields CASSFGYRWGRVYTGELFF. The V and J genes are TRBV28 and TRBJ2-2, with D perhaps TRBD1 (5 bases). Trimming left V 3 bases short and J 3 bases short, with 23 bases between. Per germline, CDR1 MDHEN and CDR2 SYDVKM. The CDR3 runs 19 residues.

This clone showed up just once. The chain joins TRBV19 to TRBJ2-1; TRBD2 agrees at 10 bases. The CDR3 consists of 14 residues. V lost 10 bases, J lost 9 bases, and 12 bases stayed unmatched. Germline CDR1 reads LNHDA; CDR2 reads SQIVND (reference sequence). The CDR3 loop reads CATYGSSGRGEQFF. Written as DNA, the CDR3 is TGTGCCACCTACGGGTCTAGCGGGAGAGGTGAGCAGTTCTTC.

This clone was picked up one time. V is TRBV19 and J is TRBJ1-3, with D perhaps TRBD1 (6 bases). V was pared by 10 bases and J by 4 bases, with 14 bases between. The CDR3 covers 13 residues. Germline values: CDR1 LNHDA, CDR2 SQIVND (reference sequence). The CDR3 is CATRMTGGNTIYF. The CDR3 bases are TGTGCCACTAGAATGACAGGCGGAAACACCATATATTTT.

This chain links TRBV29-1 with TRBJ2-7, with 9 bases lining up with TRBD2. CDR3 size: 15 residues. Germline assignment: CDR1 SQVTM and CDR2 ANQGSEA. V gave up 1 base and J gave up 5 bases; unmatched junction bases: 9. The CDR3 DNA reads TGCAGCGTTGAAGGAATAGCGGGAGTGGACAACGAGCAGTACTTC. Translation gives CSVEGIAGVDNEQYF.

The V gene is TRBV6-2 or TRBV6-3, the J gene TRBJ1-3, with 7 bases identical to TRBD1. The CDR3 totals 16 residues. Germline V gene sequence: CDR1 MNHEY, CDR2 SVGEGT. V shed 2 bases and J 0 bases; nucleotides not matched to a gene: 4. The CDR3 DNA is TGTGCCAGCAGTTACACCGGGACAGCCTCTGGAAACACCATATATTTT. Translation: CASSYTGTASGNTIYF.

V usage is TRBV11-2 and J usage is TRBJ2-7, with TRBD1 matching over 7 bases. Trimming cost V 5 bases and J 5 bases; bases outside gene matches: 9. The CDR3 contains 14 residues. Germline CDR1 SGHAT, CDR2 FQNNGV. The chain's CDR3 is CASSPQQGFHEQYF. The CDR3 DNA sequence: TGTGCCAGCAGCCCACAACAGGGGTTTCACGAGCAGTACTTC.

V usage is TRBV28 and J usage is TRBJ1-2; TRBD1 is a possible D gene (5 bases). The CDR3 spans 13 residues. Germline V lookup: CDR1 MDHEN, CDR2 SYDVKM. Trimming took off 7 bases at V and 8 bases at J, with 17 bases between the two ends. CDR3 sequence (DNA): TGTGCCAGCACCCCGTCAGGGCGGCAAGGCTACACCTTC. This sequence encodes CASTPSGRQGYTF.

The chain links TRBV11-3 to TRBJ2-1; 9 bases are a match to TRBD2. V shed 4 bases and J 4 bases; nucleotides not matched to a gene: 5. Germline assignment: CDR1 SGHNT and CDR2 YENEEA. This CDR3 region has 15 residues. The CDR3 sequence is CASSYRLADYNEQFF. CDR3 nucleotides: TGTGCCAGCAGCTATAGACTAGCGGATTACAATGAGCAGTTCTTC.

The chain is built from TRBV24-1 and TRBJ2-2; 8 bases agree with TRBD2. The CDR3 length is 18 residues. Looked up from germline, CDR1 is KGHDR and CDR2 is SFDVKD. Unmatched junction bases numbered 10, after V lost 1 base and J lost 4 bases. CDR3 amino acids: CATSDFPQREHGTGELFF. In DNA form, the CDR3 reads TGTGCCACCAGTGATTTTCCCCAGCGGGAGCACGGCACCGGGGAGCTGTTTTTT.

This chain connects TRBV11-3 to TRBJ1-1; the D gene is possibly TRBD1 (6 bases). Trimming removed 4 bases at V and 11 bases at J, with 17 bases between. The germline CDR1 and CDR2 sequences are SGHNT and YENEEA. The CDR3 consists of 13 residues. In DNA form, the CDR3 reads TGTGCCAGCAGCTCAGGCTGGGGGCAGCGGGCTTTCTTT. Amino acid sequence: CASSSGWGQRAFF.

This rearrangement joins TRBV3-1 (or the pseudogene TRBV3-2) to TRBJ2-7; 9 positions agree with TRBD1. Germline CDR1 LGHDT, CDR2 YNNKEL (reference sequence). The CDR3 is 13 amino acids. V gave up 4 bases and J gave up 5 bases; unmatched junction bases: 3. In DNA form, the CDR3 reads TGTGCCAGCAGCCGGGACAGGGACCACGAGCAGTACTTC. Amino acid sequence: CASSRDRDHEQYF.

Comments on this clone: Other DNA sequences from this sample encode an identical CDR3 as well. V and J are TRBV7-2 and TRBJ1-2; TRBD1 might be the D (5 bases). The CDR3 is 13 amino acids. V lost 1 base to trimming and J lost 3 bases, with 6 bases between them. CDR1 is SGHTA, CDR2 FQGNSA, per germline. CDR3 coding DNA: TGTGCCAGCAGCTTAGGGGGGGACTATGGCTACACCTTC. Residues: CASSLGGDYGYTF. Filled out from reference TRBV7-2 and TRBJ1-2, the complete variable domain reads GAGVSQSPSNKVTEKGKDVELRCDPISGHTALYWYRQSLGQGLEFLIYFQGNSAPDKSGLPSDRFSAERTGGSVSTLTIQRTQQEDSAVYLCASSLGGDYGYTFGSGTRLTVV.

This clone showed up just once. The V gene is TRBV7-3, the J gene TRBJ2-5; 11 bases agree with TRBD1. The CDR3 is 17 amino acids. Germline V gives CDR1 SGHTA, CDR2 FQGTGA. J lost 3 bases, V lost 2 bases, and 8 bases had no gene match. In DNA, the CDR3 is TGTGCCAGCAGCTTAGGGCCACGGACAGGGGGCGAAGAGACCCAGTACTTC. Amino acids: CASSLGPRTGGEETQYF.

This clone was picked up many times. The J gene is TRBJ2-1, the V gene TRBV6-5; maybe TRBD1 (6 bases). The CDR3 has 15 residues. Germline CDR1 reads MNHEY; CDR2 reads SVGAGI. The germline V and J ends were trimmed by 2 bases and 5 bases, with 13 bases remaining between them. The chain's CDR3 is CASSYESHRDNEQFF. The CDR3 DNA reads as TGTGCCAGCAGTTACGAGTCCCACAGGGACAATGAGCAGTTCTTC.

The chain joins TRBV6-5 to TRBJ2-1; D perhaps matches TRBD2 (5 bases). The CDR3 length is 14 residues. CDR1 MNHEY and CDR2 SVGAGI come from the germline V gene. Trimming took 5 bases from V and 5 from J, leaving 13 bases between them. The CDR3 loop reads CASSTLRAHNEQFF. CDR3 DNA sequence: TGTGCCAGCAGTACTTTGAGGGCCCACAATGAGCAGTTCTTC.

V and J are TRBV6-5 and TRBJ1-4, with TRBD1 matching over 9 bases. The CDR3 totals 15 residues. CDR1 is MNHEY, CDR2 SVGAGI, per germline. V dropped 6 bases and J dropped 8; count of bases not matched to a gene: 10. The CDR3 region is CASRKTGTGWEKLFF. The CDR3 DNA reads as TGTGCCAGCAGAAAAACCGGGACAGGGTGGGAAAAACTGTTTTTT.

This clone was counted only a few times. This chain connects TRBV12-3 or TRBV12-4 to TRBJ1-1; D remains unclear. The CDR3 spans 10 residues. V lost 8 bases and J lost 3, with 4 bases in between. The CDR3 DNA reads TGTGCCAGCGGAGACACTGAAGCTTTCTTT. Its translation is CASGDTEAFF.

This clone was recorded many times. DNA for the CDR3: TGTGCCAGCAGCGTCCGACTAGCGGGCCTCTACGAGCAGTACTTC. It specifies CASSVRLAGLYEQYF. This sequence joins TRBV13 and TRBJ2-7; the match to TRBD2 covers 10 bases. This CDR3 is 15 amino acids long. Germline V gene data show CDR1 as PRHDT and CDR2 as FYEKMQ (reference sequence). V was clipped by 5 bases and J by 3 bases; unmatched bases: 7. Supplemented by reference TRBV13 and TRBJ2-7, the full variable domain reads AAGVIQSPRHLIKEKRETATLKCYPIPRHDTVYWYQQGPGQDPQFLISFYEKMQSDKGSIPDRFSAQQFSDYHSELNMSSLELGDSALYFCASSVRLAGLYEQYFGPGTRLTVT.

This clone appeared a few times. This chain links TRBV11-3 with TRBJ2-7; 7 positions agree with TRBD1. There are 13 residues in the CDR3. V trimming: 5 bases; J trimming: 2 bases; junction bases outside the gene matches: 3. Germline lookup yields CDR1 SGHNT and CDR2 YENEEA. CDR3 protein: CASSLDRAYEQYF. The CDR3 DNA sequence: TGTGCCAGCAGCCTCGACAGGGCCTACGAGCAGTACTTC.

This clone was observed a few times. The rearrangement links TRBV5-1 to TRBJ1-2; D is possibly TRBD1 (6 bases). The CDR3 sequence is 14 residues long. The V end was cut by 4 bases, the J end by 5 bases, with 15 bases between. Germline assignment: CDR1 SGHRS and CDR2 YFSETQ. The CDR3 bases are TGCGCCAGCAGCCCCACCGGGACAAATTATGGCTACACCTTC. Translation gives CASSPTGTNYGYTF.

The chain links TRBV29-1 to TRBJ2-5; D may be TRBD1 (5 bases). Trimming took off 8 bases at V and 2 bases at J, with 9 bases between the two ends. The CDR3 totals 11 residues. CDR1 and CDR2 (germline): SQVTM, ANQGSEA. CDR3 in DNA: TGCAGCATAGGGGTACAAGAGACCCAGTACTTC. This sequence encodes CSIGVQETQYF.

This chain links TRBV6-2 or TRBV6-3 with TRBJ2-2; tentative D call: TRBD2 (5 bases). Germline V gives CDR1 MNHEY, CDR2 SVGEGT. The CDR3 has 16 residues. V was pared by 4 bases and J by 0 bases, with 12 bases between. Here the CDR3 reads CASSWTRTTNTGELFF. For the CDR3, the DNA is TGTGCCAGCAGTTGGACTCGGACCACGAACACCGGGGAGCTGTTTTTT.

The V and J genes are TRBV3-1 (or the pseudogene TRBV3-2) and TRBJ2-5, with D perhaps matching TRBD2 (6 bases). The CDR3 has 15 amino acids. V was cut by 1 base and J by 1 base, with 10 bases left in between. Germline CDR1 and CDR2: LGHDT and YNNKEL (reference sequence). This chain's CDR3 is CASSQGAGLQETQYF. In DNA, the CDR3 is TGTGCCAGCAGCCAAGGTGCGGGACTCCAAGAGACCCAGTACTTC.

This clone appeared a few times. CDR3 sequence: CASSTSRQGAAYNSPLHF. Written as DNA, the CDR3 is TGTGCCAGCAGTACATCCCGACAGGGAGCGGCCTATAATTCACCCCTCCACTTT. V gene TRBV27 combines with J gene TRBJ1-6, with 7 bases aligning to TRBD1. CDR1 and CDR2 from the germline V gene are MNHEY and SMNVEV (reference sequence). V was pared by 5 bases and J by 2 bases, with 12 bases of the junction left unmatched. This CDR3 comprises 18 residues.

For the CDR3, the DNA is TGTGCCAGCAGCTTGCGGGACTCCGCATCTGAAGCTTTCTTT. Amino acids: CASSLRDSASEAFF. The gene calls are TRBV5-5 and TRBJ1-1, with D maybe TRBD1 (5 bases). V lost 1 base and J lost 6, with 13 bases in between. This CDR3 region has 14 residues. CDR1 and CDR2 (germline): SGHKS, YYEKEE (reference sequence). The entire variable domain, with the rest obtained from reference TRBV5-5 and TRBJ1-1, is as follows: DAGVTQSPTHLIKTRGQQVTLRCSPISGHKSVSWYQQVLGQGPQFIFQYYEKEERGRGNFPDRFSARQFPNYSSELNVNALLLGDSALYLCASSLRDSASEAFFGQGTRLTVV.

The rearrangement uses TRBV19 and TRBJ1-5; TRBD1 is a possible D gene (5 bases). V was trimmed by 7 bases and J by 4 bases, leaving 11 bases between them. From germline, CDR1 is LNHDA and CDR2 SQIVND (reference sequence). The CDR3 is 13 amino acids. The CDR3, as DNA: TGTGCCAGTAAATCGGCAGGGAATCAGCCCCAGCATTTT. Translation: CASKSAGNQPQHF.